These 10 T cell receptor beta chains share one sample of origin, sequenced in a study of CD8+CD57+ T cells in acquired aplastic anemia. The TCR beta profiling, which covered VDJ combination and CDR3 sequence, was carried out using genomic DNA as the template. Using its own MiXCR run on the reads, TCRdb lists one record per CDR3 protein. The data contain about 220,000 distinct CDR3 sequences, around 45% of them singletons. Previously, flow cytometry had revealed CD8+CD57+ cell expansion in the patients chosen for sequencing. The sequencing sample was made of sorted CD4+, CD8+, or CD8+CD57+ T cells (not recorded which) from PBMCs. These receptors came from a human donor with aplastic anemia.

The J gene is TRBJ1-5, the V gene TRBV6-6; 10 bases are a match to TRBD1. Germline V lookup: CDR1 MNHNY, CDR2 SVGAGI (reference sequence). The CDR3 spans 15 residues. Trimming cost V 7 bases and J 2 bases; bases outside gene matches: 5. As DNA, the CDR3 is TGTGCCAGCACCGGGACAGGGGTGGGCAATCAGCCCCAGCATTTT. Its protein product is CASTGTGVGNQPQHF.

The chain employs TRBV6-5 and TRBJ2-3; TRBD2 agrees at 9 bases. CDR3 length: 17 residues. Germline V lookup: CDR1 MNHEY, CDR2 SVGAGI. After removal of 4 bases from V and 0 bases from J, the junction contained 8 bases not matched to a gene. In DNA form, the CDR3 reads TGTGCCAGCAGTTCTGGGCCAGCGGGGGGCAGCACAGATACGCAGTATTTT. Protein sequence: CASSSGPAGGSTDTQYF.

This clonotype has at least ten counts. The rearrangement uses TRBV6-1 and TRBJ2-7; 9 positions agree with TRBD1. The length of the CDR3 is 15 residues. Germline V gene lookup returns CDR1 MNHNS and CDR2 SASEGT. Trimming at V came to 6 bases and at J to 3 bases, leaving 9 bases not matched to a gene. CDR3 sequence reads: CASSQSQTGGYEQYF. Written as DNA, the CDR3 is TGTGCCAGCAGCCAAAGCCAGACAGGGGGCTACGAGCAGTACTTC.

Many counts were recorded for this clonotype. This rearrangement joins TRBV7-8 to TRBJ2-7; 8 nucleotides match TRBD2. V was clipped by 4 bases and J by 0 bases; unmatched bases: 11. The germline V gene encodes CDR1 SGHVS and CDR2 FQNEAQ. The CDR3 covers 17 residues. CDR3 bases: TGTGCCAGCAGCTCCGGGGGTGTAGCGGGAAGCTCCTACGAGCAGTACTTC. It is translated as CASSSGGVAGSSYEQYF.

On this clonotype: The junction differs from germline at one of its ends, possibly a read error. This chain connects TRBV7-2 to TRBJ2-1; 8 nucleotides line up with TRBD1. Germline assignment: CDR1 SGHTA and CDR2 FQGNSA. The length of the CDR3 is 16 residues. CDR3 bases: TGTGCCTGCAGCTTAGAGGCAGGGGGCCCCTCCAATGAGCAGTTCTTC. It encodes CACSLEAGGPSNEQFF.

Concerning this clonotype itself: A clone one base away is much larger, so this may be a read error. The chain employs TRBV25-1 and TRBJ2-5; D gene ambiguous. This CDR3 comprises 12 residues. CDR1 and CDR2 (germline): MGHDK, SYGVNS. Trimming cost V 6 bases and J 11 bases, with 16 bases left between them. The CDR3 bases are TGTGCCAGCAGCGCCACTGCTAATGAGCAGTACTTC. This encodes CASSATANEQYF.

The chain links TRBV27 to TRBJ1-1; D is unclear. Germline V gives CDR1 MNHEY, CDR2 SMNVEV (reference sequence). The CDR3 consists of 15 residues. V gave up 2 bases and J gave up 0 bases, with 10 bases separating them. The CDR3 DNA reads TGTGCCAGCAGTTTAATGGGATCCCTGAACACTGAAGCTTTCTTT. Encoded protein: CASSLMGSLNTEAFF.

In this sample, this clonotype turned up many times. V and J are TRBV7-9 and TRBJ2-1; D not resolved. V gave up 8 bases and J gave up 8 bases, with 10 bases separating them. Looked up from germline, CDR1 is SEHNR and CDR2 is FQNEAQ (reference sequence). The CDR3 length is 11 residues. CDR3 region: CASDPTYEQFF. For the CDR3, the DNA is TGTGCCAGCGATCCGACTTATGAGCAGTTCTTC.

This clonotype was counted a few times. The CDR3 sequence: CSASDGTSGYNEQFF. The CDR3 coding sequence is TGCAGTGCCAGTGATGGGACTAGCGGCTACAATGAGCAGTTCTTC. The chain couples TRBV20-1 to TRBJ2-1, with 11 positions matching TRBD2. CDR1 is DFQATT and CDR2 is SNEGSKA in the germline V gene (reference sequence). CDR3 length: 15 amino acids. Trimming at V came to 6 bases and at J to 3 bases, leaving 7 bases not matched to a gene.

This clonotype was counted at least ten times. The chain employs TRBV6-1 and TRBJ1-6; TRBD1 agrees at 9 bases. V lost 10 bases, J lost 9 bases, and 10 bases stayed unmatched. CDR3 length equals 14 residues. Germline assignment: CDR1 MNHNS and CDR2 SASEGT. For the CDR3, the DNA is TGTGCCACCGTGACCGGGACAGGGTTTTCACCCCTCCACTTT. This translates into CATVTGTGFSPLHF.